In this sample, the clone carrying this TCR beta chain turned up once. Germline V lookup: CDR1 SNHLY, CDR2 FYNNEI. The CDR3 extends over 13 amino acids. The ends were cut back, 4 bases at V and 4 bases at J, with 10 bases in the middle. The sample comes from a study of blood T cell repertoires in COVID-19. Study at large: Some COVID-19 samples were acute and others convalescent; all came from the United States, Italy and Spain. PBMCs, B-cell-depleted T cells, or T cells were the source of the cDNA or gDNA that made up the material.

Authors' processing steps: Amplification of reference gene primers provided the estimated nucleated cell counts. Profiled with immunoSEQ multiplex PCR; TCRdb holds only in-frame clones, not every one. V, J and clone size reflect that table, while D and trimming were determined from the DNA. Among about 46,000 clones listed, roughly four fifths were seen once. The sample consisted of peripheral blood. The receptor comes from a man between 60 and 75 years old with active COVID-19. The gene calls are TRBV2 and TRBJ1-2; D is undetermined. Written as DNA, the CDR3 is TGTGCCAGCAGTGGGGCCGTAAGCTATGGCTACACCTTC. Its translation is CASSGAVSYGYTF.